Listed below are T cell receptor beta chains from one sample, sequenced in a study of blood T cell repertoires in COVID-19. Method: immunoSEQ multiplex PCR; TCRdb's copy keeps in-frame clones and lacks some. The sample shows more than 300,000 clones, approximately 90% of them seen only once. The sequencing sample was made of PBMCs or T cells enriched from blood (not recorded which). The receptors originated from a woman younger than 30 who had recovered from COVID-19. CDR3s include the opening cysteine and the closing phenylalanine or tryptophan.

CDR3aa: CASSPSGQGVNEQFF; v_gene: TRBV27
CDR3aa: CASSGPTSERRETQYF; v_gene: TRBV11-1
CDR3aa: CASSWGRQANTEAFF; v_gene: TRBV5-4
CDR3aa: CASSVQANTDTQYF; v_gene: TRBV9
CDR3aa: CASSKARGGSNQPQHF; v_gene: TRBV21-1
CDR3aa: CASSQEVGRASYEQYF; v_gene: TRBV4-3
CDR3aa: CATSDNDRGSTGELFF; v_gene: TRBV24-1
CDR3aa: CASSAGQAQETQYF; v_gene: TRBV5-4
CDR3aa: CASSMGTGSYEQYF; v_gene: TRBV19
CDR3aa: CASSPGQGFYGYTF; v_gene: TRBV18
CDR3aa: CASSYYRGAGTEAFF; v_gene: TRBV6-5
CDR3aa: CASRGGPYEQYF; v_gene: TRBV27
CDR3aa: CASSVSRDRDYGYTF; v_gene: TRBV9
CDR3aa: CARSFQDGNEKLFF; v_gene: TRBV5-3
CDR3aa: CATSRGKAQGNSPLHF; v_gene: TRBV15
CDR3aa: CSAGGQYF; v_gene: TRBV20-1
CDR3aa: CASSPRTGFMNTEAFF; v_gene: TRBV19
CDR3aa: CASSLGPGTGDYNSPLHF; v_gene: TRBV5-1
CDR3aa: CASSFGGWMNTEAFF; v_gene: TRBV27
CDR3aa: CASSGSDRVRGSYGYTF; v_gene: TRBV9
CDR3aa: CASTGQGTDTQYF; v_gene: TRBV19
CDR3aa: CASSWGQGNYGYTF; v_gene: TRBV6-5
CDR3aa: CASSPQETGDTEAFF; v_gene: TRBV18
CDR3aa: CASSRQGAYNEQFF; v_gene: TRBV7-9
CDR3aa: CASSRGRGNEQFF; v_gene: TRBV6-5
CDR3aa: CASSAGLAGPKTSYEQYF; v_gene: TRBV9
CDR3aa: CAWSDTGGFTYEQYF; v_gene: TRBV30
CDR3aa: CSVEMGGSDTQYF; v_gene: TRBV29-1
CDR3aa: CAISGVEGNTEAFF; v_gene: TRBV10-3
CDR3aa: CASSKAAGGEQYF; v_gene: TRBV21-1
CDR3aa: CASSQEQKETQYF; v_gene: TRBV4-1
CDR3aa: CASSLESGGFTDTQYF; v_gene: TRBV7-6
CDR3aa: CASSQDGGRGTGDTQYF; v_gene: TRBV4-2
CDR3aa: CASSLVTEAEQPQHF; v_gene: TRBV5-1
CDR3aa: CASSFPRINTGELFF; v_gene: TRBV7-8
CDR3aa: CASSEDRGGNTIYF; v_gene: TRBV6-1
CDR3aa: CASSPAVAGGPEQYF; v_gene: TRBV7-3
CDR3aa: CASSHNTNYGYTF; v_gene: TRBV18
CDR3aa: CASSLGGTSYNEQFF; v_gene: TRBV7-6
CDR3aa: CASSEFGFGTGDEKLFF; v_gene: TRBV2
CDR3aa: CASSEAIRGGAGDTQYF; v_gene: TRBV6-1
CDR3aa: CASVSGTGNTIYF; v_gene: TRBV28
CDR3aa: CASSQDQGQANYGYTF; v_gene: TRBV4-1
CDR3aa: CASKPPGRTEAFF; v_gene: TRBV19
CDR3aa: CASSAPQGVGNEKLFF; v_gene: TRBV7-9